This is a list of T cell receptor beta chains from one sample in a study of TIL therapy for anti-PD-1-resistant metastatic lung cancer. Profiling relied on immunoSEQ multiplex PCR, and the TCRdb table lists in-frame clones only, not all of them. The table lists tens of thousands of clones, 87% of them singletons. The source material was blood, sampled at baseline. The origin of the receptors is a person between 30 and 80 years old with non-small cell lung cancer. CDR3s include the opening cysteine and the closing phenylalanine or tryptophan. The D gene is left open where the match is weak. Size is stated for part of the rows, as once, few or many counts, or as a class when the clone is expanded.

cdr3_length | d_call | clone_size | j_call | v_call | cdr3_nt | cdr3_aa
12 | NA | NA | TRBJ1-1 | TRBV28 | TGTGCCACCCACGGGAGCATGTTTGAAGCTTTCTTT | CATHGSMFEAFF
19 | TRBD1 | NA | TRBJ2-3 | TRBV7-6 | TGTGCCAGCAGCCGGTACAGCCCCTTGACAGGGGGCCAGGCAGATACGCAGTATTTT | CASSRYSPLTGGQADTQYF
17 | NA | few | TRBJ2-6 | TRBV5-1 | TGCGCCAGCAGCTTGGGGGGCTCCAACTCTGGGGCCAACGTCCTGACTTTC | CASSLGGSNSGANVLTF
14 | TRBD1 | NA | TRBJ1-2 | TRBV27 | TGTGCCAGCAGTTTAGGACAGGGGTTTGGAGGCTACACCTTC | CASSLGQGFGGYTF
15 | TRBD1 | NA | TRBJ2-7 | TRBV5-1 | TGCGCCAGCAGCTTCGCCGGGACAGGAACCTACGAGCAGTACTTC | CASSFAGTGTYEQYF
15 | TRBD1 | NA | TRBJ1-3 | TRBV5-4 | TGTGCCAGCAGCCCAGAGACAGGGCGTGGAAACACCATATATTTT | CASSPETGRGNTIYF
14 | NA | NA | TRBJ2-3 | TRBV7-9 | TGTGCCAGCAGCTTAGCGGTCGGGGTAGATACGCAGTATTTT | CASSLAVGVDTQYF
16 | TRBD1 | NA | TRBJ1-1 | TRBV13 | TGTGCCAGCAGCTTAGGCCGGACAGGAGCGAACACTGAAGCTTTCTTT | CASSLGRTGANTEAFF
17 | TRBD1 | NA | TRBJ1-2 | TRBV18 | TGTGCCAGCTCACCGGGACAGGGCGTGGGCCCGAGAGACGGCTACACCTTC | CASSPGQGVGPRDGYTF
14 | NA | NA | TRBJ2-1 | TRBV27 | TGTGCCAGCAGTTTTATTGAGGCTATTCATGAGCAGTTCTTC | CASSFIEAIHEQFF
14 | NA | NA | TRBJ2-7 | TRBV11-2 | TGTGCCAGCAGCGTTCGGCCTCGAACCTACGAGCAGTACTTC | CASSVRPRTYEQYF
13 | NA | NA | TRBJ1-3 | TRBV3-1/TRBV3-2 | TGTGCCAGCAGCCAAATCATGGGAAACACCATATATTTT | CASSQIMGNTIYF
15 | NA | NA | TRBJ1-5 | TRBV2 | TGTGCCAGCAGTGAAAGGACAACAGGCAATCAGCCCCAGCATTTT | CASSERTTGNQPQHF
15 | NA | NA | TRBJ1-4 | TRBV7-8 | TGTGCCAGCAGCCCAGAGAGTCTGGGAGGGGAAAAACTGTTTTTT | CASSPESLGGEKLFF
11 | NA | once | TRBJ1-6 | TRBV2 | TGTGCCAGCAGTTATAATTCACCCCTCCACTTT | CASSYNSPLHF
16 | NA | NA | TRBJ1-4 | TRBV6-2/TRBV6-3 | TGTGCCAGCAGTTACTCGGGAGTCCGATGGGATGAAAAACTGTTTTTT | CASSYSGVRWDEKLFF
13 | NA | once | TRBJ1-2 | TRBV5-1 | TGCGCCAGCAGCTTGGGGACGGGATGGGGCTACACCTTC | CASSLGTGWGYTF
15 | NA | few | TRBJ1-1 | TRBV5-1 | TGCGCCAGCAGTTCCTTGGCAGGCCTGAACACTGAAGCTTTCTTT | CASSSLAGLNTEAFF
16 | NA | once | TRBJ1-6 | TRBV11-2 | TGTGCCAGCAGCTTCAGGACTACGATTTATAATTCACCCCTCCACTTT | CASSFRTTIYNSPLHF
15 | TRBD2 | once | TRBJ2-2 | TRBV30 | TGTGCCTGGAGGGGAAGCGGGAGTAACACCGGGGAGCTGTTTTTT | CAWRGSGSNTGELFF
14 | NA | NA | TRBJ2-7 | TRBV20-1 | TGCAGTGCTAGTATCGGGGGCCCAGTCAACGAGCAGTACTTC | CSASIGGPVNEQYF
15 | NA | NA | TRBJ2-2 | TRBV9 | TGTGCCAGCAGCGGACAGACCCCGTTCACCGGGGAGCTGTTTTTT | CASSGQTPFTGELFF
16 | NA | NA | TRBJ1-1 | TRBV6-5 | TGTGCCAGCAGTTACGGCGGAGCCGTCATGAACACTGAAGCTTTCTTT | CASSYGGAVMNTEAFF
13 | NA | NA | TRBJ2-7 | TRBV5-1 | TGCGCCAGCAGCTTGGTGGGCTCCTACGAGCAGTACTTC | CASSLVGSYEQYF
14 | NA | NA | TRBJ1-6 | TRBV2 | TGTGCCAGCACGGCTGGGGCGGTCATTTTTCCCCTCCACTTT | CASTAGAVIFPLHF
14 | NA | few | TRBJ1-3 | TRBV3-1/TRBV3-2 | TGTGCCAGCGCCTCAGTCACCTCTGGAAACACCATATATTTT | CASASVTSGNTIYF
16 | NA | NA | TRBJ1-1 | TRBV9 | TGTGCCAGCAGCGACCCCTCATTGACAGTGAACACTGAAGCTTTCTTT | CASSDPSLTVNTEAFF
15 | NA | NA | TRBJ2-1 | TRBV3-1/TRBV3-2 | TGTGCCAGCAGCCCCGCCGCGGGTATGTACAATGAGCAGTTCTTC | CASSPAAGMYNEQFF
14 | NA | NA | TRBJ2-1 | TRBV7-2 | TGTGCCAGCAGCCCGATGCACTCTTCGGTTGAGCAGTTCTTC | CASSPMHSSVEQFF
17 | NA | NA | TRBJ2-1 | TRBV11-3 | TGTGCCAGCAGCTTAGAAGGTGGGGACTCCGCCGACAATGAGCAGTTCTTC | CASSLEGGDSADNEQFF
14 | NA | NA | TRBJ2-5 | TRBV3-1/TRBV3-2 | TGTGCCAGCAGCCAAGCTGGGCGCCAAGAGACCCAGTACTTC | CASSQAGRQETQYF
14 | TRBD1 | few | TRBJ1-1 | TRBV7-9 | TGTGCCAGCAGCGCATACACAGGGGGCACTGAAGCTTTCTTT | CASSAYTGGTEAFF
15 | NA | NA | TRBJ2-2 | TRBV19 | TGTGCCAGTCGAACCGGGACCCTAAACACCGGGGAGCTGTTTTTT | CASRTGTLNTGELFF
17 | TRBD1 | few | TRBJ2-6 | TRBV28 | TGTGCCAGCAGCCCCGGGACAGGGGTTGTTGGGGCCAACGTCCTGACTTTC | CASSPGTGVVGANVLTF
16 | TRBD1 | NA | TRBJ1-6 | TRBV29-1 | TGCAGCGGTCCGACAGGGAGTATCCACTATAATTCACCCCTCCACTTT | CSGPTGSIHYNSPLHF
16 | NA | NA | TRBJ2-3 | TRBV14 | TGTGCCAGCAGCCAAGATGGCTGGGGGGGCACAGATACGCAGTATTTT | CASSQDGWGGTDTQYF
15 | TRBD1 | NA | TRBJ2-7 | TRBV7-6 | TGTGCCAGCAGCTACGGACAGGGTTACTCCTACGAGCAGTACTTC | CASSYGQGYSYEQYF